The entry below gives a single T cell receptor (beta chain) sequence along with its context. The antigen remains unidentified. This sample is drawn from a study of Ad26.COV2.S vaccination and SARS-CoV-2 variants. Study-wide points: Breadth measured for non-spike TCRs was similar across vaccine and placebo recipients.

The treatment denotes: roughly 18 received Ad26.COV2.S at low or high dose, single or two shots; 5 received placebo; per-sample allocation not given. After the first vaccine or placebo injection, samples were drawn on day 63. An 18-55-year-old adult in Boston served as donor. Produced via immunoSEQ multiplex PCR; TCRdb's table is partial and in-frame only. In the table there are about 440,000 clones, around 88% of which are singletons. This CDR3 contains 16 residues. Germline CDR1 and CDR2: SGHAT and FQDESV (reference sequence). V lost 5 bases and J 1 base, leaving 15 bases between the germline ends. The clonotype was recovered from a person aged 18-60 years who received the Ad26.COV2.S COVID-19 vaccine or a placebo. The chain uses TRBV11-1 and TRBJ1-3, with D unclear. Sequenced here: peripheral blood, sampled in a trial of Ad26.COV2.S vaccine versus placebo. The CDR3 DNA reads TGTGCCAGCAGCGAAGGGAAAAGCCCTTCTGGAAACACCATATATTTT. Amino acids: CASSEGKSPSGNTIYF.